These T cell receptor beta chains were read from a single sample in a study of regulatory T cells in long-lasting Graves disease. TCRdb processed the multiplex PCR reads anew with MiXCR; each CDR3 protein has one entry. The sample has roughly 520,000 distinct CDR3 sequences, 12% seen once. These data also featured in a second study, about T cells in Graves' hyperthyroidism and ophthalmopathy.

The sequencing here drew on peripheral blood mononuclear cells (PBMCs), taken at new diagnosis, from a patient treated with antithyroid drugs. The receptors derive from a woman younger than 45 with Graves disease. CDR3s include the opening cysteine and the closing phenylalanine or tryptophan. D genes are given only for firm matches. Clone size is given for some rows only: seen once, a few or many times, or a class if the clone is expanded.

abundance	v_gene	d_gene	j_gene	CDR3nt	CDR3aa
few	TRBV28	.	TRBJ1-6	TGTGCCAGCAGGTTAAGGGCCTTACACTACCCCGCACCTTCAAACCCTATAAATGGCCTCCACTTT	CASRLRALHYPAPSNPINGLHF
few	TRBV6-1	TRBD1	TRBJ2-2	TGTGCCAGCAGTCACCGGACAGGGGGCGAGGGCGGGGAGCTGTTTTTT	CASSHRTGGEGGELFF
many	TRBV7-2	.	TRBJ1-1	TGTGCCAGCAGACGAGGTCCCATCGGGAACACTGAAGCTTTCTTT	CASRRGPIGNTEAFF
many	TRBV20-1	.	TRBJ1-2	TGCAGTGCTAGAGCCTCAGGGACCGGCGTAGACTATGGCTACACCTTC	CSARASGTGVDYGYTF
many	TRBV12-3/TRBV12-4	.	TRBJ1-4	TGTGCCAGCAGTGACAGGCCCTTAAATGAAAAACTGTTTTTT	CASSDRPLNEKLFF
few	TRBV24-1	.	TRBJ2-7	TGTGCCACCAGTGATTCCACGGACAGAGAGCAGTACTTC	CATSDSTDREQYF
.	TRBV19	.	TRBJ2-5	TGTGCCAGTAGTACCTCCACCCGTGGGGAGACCCAGTACTTC	CASSTSTRGETQYF
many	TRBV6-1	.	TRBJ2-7	TGTGCCAGCAAGGATGGAGGGTCCTACGAGCAGTACTTC	CASKDGGSYEQYF
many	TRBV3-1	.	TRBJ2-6	TGTGCCAGCAGCCCCTTCATTCAGGCCAACGTCCTGACTTTC	CASSPFIQANVLTF
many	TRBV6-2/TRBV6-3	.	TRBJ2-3	TGTGCCAGCAGAGACCCCTCTCAAGATACGCAGTATTTT	CASRDPSQDTQYF
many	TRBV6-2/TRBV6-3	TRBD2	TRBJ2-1	TGTGCCAGCAGTTCCCTGACTAGCGGGATACGTAATGAGCAGTTCTTC	CASSSLTSGIRNEQFF
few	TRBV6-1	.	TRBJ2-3	TGTGCCAGCGGGTCGACTAGGGCCGGCACAGATACGCAGTATTTT	CASGSTRAGTDTQYF
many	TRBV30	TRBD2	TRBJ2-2	TGTGCCTGGAGTGTAATGGGGGGGGTTGACACCGGGGAGCTGTTTTTT	CAWSVMGGVDTGELFF
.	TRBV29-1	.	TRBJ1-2	TGCAGCGCCGTCGGGGGCTATGGCTACAACTTC	CSAVGGYGYNF
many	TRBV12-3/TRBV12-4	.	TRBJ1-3	TGTGCCAGCAGTCCCGTCTACTCTGGAAACACCATATATTTT	CASSPVYSGNTIYF
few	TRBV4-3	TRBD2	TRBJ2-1	TGCGCCAGCAGCCAAGTTACGGCGGGAGGGCCAAGCTCCTACAATGAGCAGTTCTTC	CASSQVTAGGPSSYNEQFF
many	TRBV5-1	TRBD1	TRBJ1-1	TGCGCCAGCAGCTGGGAGGGGGCTGGTGTGAACACTGAAGCTTTCTTT	CASSWEGAGVNTEAFF
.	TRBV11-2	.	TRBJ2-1	TGTGCCAGCAGCTTAGGATTGGGGGCGAGCTCCTACAATGAGCAGTTCTTC	CASSLGLGASSYNEQFF
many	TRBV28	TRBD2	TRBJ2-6	TGTGCCAGCAGTGGACGAGGGACTAGCGGGAGATCTGGGGCCAACGTCCTGACTTTC	CASSGRGTSGRSGANVLTF
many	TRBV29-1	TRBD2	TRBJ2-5	TGCAGCGTTGTGCGGGGGGGCCAGATAGCAGGGACCCAGTACTTC	CSVVRGGQIAGTQYF
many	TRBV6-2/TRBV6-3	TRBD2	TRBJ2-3	TGTGCCAGCAGTGAACCCGTCGGGACTAGCTACACAGATACGCAGTATTTT	CASSEPVGTSYTDTQYF
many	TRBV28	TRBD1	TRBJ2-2	TGTGCCAGCAGACCAGAGGGACAGGGCCACCAAGAGACCGGGGAGCTGTTTTTT	CASRPEGQGHQETGELFF